A selection of T cell receptor beta chains follows, all from one sample in a study of shared clonotypes between healthy human individuals. Clones were read by immunoSEQ multiplex PCR, and TCRdb kept only the in-frame ones, dropping some. The sample carries 2 million to 2.5 million clones, approximately 96% recorded once. The sample comprised naive CD4+ T cells sorted from blood. The origin of the receptors is a man younger than 35 in good health. Each CDR3 is given with its conserved first and last residue. The D gene is left open where the match is weak. A row's size may be missing; if present it is once, few, many or a size class.

v_gene	j_gene	abundance	d_gene	CDR3aa	CDR3nt
TRBV6-5	TRBJ2-7	-	-	CASSYRRDGSGEQYF	TGTGCCAGCAGTTACAGGCGGGATGGGTCCGGCGAGCAGTACTTC
TRBV2	TRBJ1-1	once	TRBD1	CARRDRGLRTEAFF	TGTGCCAGACGGGACAGGGGGCTTCGGACTGAAGCTTTCTTT
TRBV7-8	TRBJ1-1	-	-	CASSLAGKATEAFF	TGTGCCAGCAGCCTAGCGGGGAAGGCCACTGAAGCTTTCTTT
TRBV2	TRBJ2-5	-	-	CASARSGETQYF	TGTGCCAGCGCCCGGTCGGGAGAGACCCAGTACTTC
TRBV2	TRBJ1-6	-	TRBD1	CASSEQGVNSPLHF	TGTGCCAGCAGTGAGCAGGGGGTCAATTCACCCCTCCACTTT
TRBV6-5	TRBJ1-1	-	-	CARGRDTEAFF	TGTGCCAGGGGCAGGGACACTGAAGCTTTCTTT
TRBV5-1	TRBJ2-7	-	TRBD1	CASSPDRVGEQYF	TGTGCCAGCAGCCCTGACAGGGTGGGGGAGCAGTACTTC
TRBV7-9	TRBJ2-5	-	-	CASSLRPGNQETQYF	TGTGCCAGCAGCTTACGGCCCGGGAACCAAGAGACCCAGTACTTC
TRBV10-2	TRBJ2-2	-	TRBD1	CASKGTGGNTGELFF	TGCGCCAGCAAAGGGACAGGGGGCAACACCGGGGAGCTGTTTTTT
TRBV23-1	TRBJ1-5	-	TRBD1	CASSQPDRGWLVEPQHF	TGCGCCAGCAGTCAACCGGACAGGGGATGGTTAGTGGAGCCCCAGCATTTT
TRBV30	TRBJ1-2	-	TRBD1	CAWSSSGQGRSGYTF	TGTGCCTGGAGTTCCTCCGGACAGGGGAGGAGTGGCTACACCTTC
TRBV6-5	TRBJ1-2	-	-	CASSKGNYGYTF	TGTGCCAGTTCTAAGGGGAACTATGGCTACACCTTC
TRBV18	TRBJ2-7	-	-	CASSPNTGNPGEQYF	TGTGCCAGCTCACCCAACACAGGGAACCCCGGCGAGCAGTACTTC
TRBV19	TRBJ2-4	-	-	CASSMGVLENIQYF	TGTGCCAGTAGTATGGGGGTCCTGGAAAACATTCAGTACTTC
TRBV11-2	TRBJ2-2	-	-	CASSLTGLGDGELFF	TGTGCCAGCAGCTTAACGGGACTTGGTGACGGGGAGCTGTTTTTT
TRBV10-3	TRBJ1-1	-	TRBD1	CAITRDRVSEAFF	TGTGCCATAACCCGGGACAGGGTTTCTGAAGCTTTCTTT
TRBV7-2	TRBJ2-7	-	-	CASSLAHISYEQYF	TGTGCCAGCAGCTTAGCCCATATCTCCTACGAGCAGTACTTC
TRBV6-5	TRBJ2-4	once	-	CASSYSRSVAKNIQYF	TGTGCCAGCAGTTACTCGCGATCAGTAGCCAAAAACATTCAGTACTTC
TRBV30	TRBJ1-2	once	-	CAWGNPGRANYGYTF	TGTGCCTGGGGCAACCCTGGCAGGGCTAACTATGGCTACACCTTC
TRBV7-7	TRBJ2-5	-	TRBD1	CASSLIGTGGQETQYF	TGTGCTAGCAGCTTAATCGGGACAGGGGGGCAAGAGACCCAGTACTTC
TRBV25-1	TRBJ1-1	-	-	CATQARGRAFF	TGTGCCACCCAGGCCAGGGGCCGAGCTTTCTTT
TRBV2	TRBJ2-7	-	TRBD2	CASTTGLAGRYEQYF	TGTGCCAGCACCACCGGACTAGCGGGACGCTACGAGCAGTACTTC
TRBV11-1	TRBJ2-2	-	-	CASSPGGHGELFF	TGTGCCAGCAGCCCTGGGGGACATGGGGAGCTGTTTTTT
TRBV28	TRBJ2-2	-	-	CASSFALSPWAGNTGELFF	TGTGCCAGCAGTTTTGCCCTCTCACCGTGGGCAGGGAACACCGGGGAGCTGTTTTTT